Shown below are 29 T cell receptor beta chains from a single sample sequenced in a study of blood T cell repertoires in COVID-19. This table comes from immunoSEQ multiplex PCR, and its TCRdb copy is limited to in-frame clones, with some not included. The sample carries 50,000 to 65,000 clones, 80% to 85% recorded once. The sequenced sample was peripheral blood. These receptors came from a man between 60 and 75 years old with COVID-19, enrolled during active disease.

The table lists this clone with a few counts. The rearrangement uses TRBV28 and TRBJ1-5; 7 nucleotides line up with TRBD1. The V gene's germline CDR1 is MDHEN and CDR2 SYDVKM. There are 16 residues in the CDR3. J gave up 4 bases and V 5 bases, and 11 bases lay outside the gene matches. The DNA for the CDR3 is TGTGCCAGCAGTCTCTCTATCGGGACAGATAATCAGCCCCAGCATTTT. Translated: CASSLSIGTDNQPQHF.

V usage is TRBV7-2 and J usage is TRBJ2-1; 7 nucleotides align to TRBD2. CDR1 is SGHTA and CDR2 is FQGNSA in the germline V gene. CDR3 length equals 18 residues. V lost 0 bases to trimming and J lost 0 bases; unmatched junction nucleotides: 8. The CDR3 reads CASSLAPGGSISYNEQFF. CDR3 in DNA: TGTGCCAGCAGCTTAGCGCCGGGCGGGAGTATCTCCTACAATGAGCAGTTCTTC.

This sequence joins TRBV28 and TRBJ1-2; the D gene is possibly TRBD1 (6 bases). This CDR3 region has 15 residues. V was clipped by 6 bases and J by 0 bases, with 14 bases between them. CDR1 is MDHEN, CDR2 SYDVKM, per germline. The CDR3 region is CASSPDRLANYGYTF. CDR3 sequence (DNA): TGTGCCAGCAGCCCCGACAGGTTAGCTAACTATGGCTACACCTTC.

The sample holds a few counts of this clone. The J gene is TRBJ1-1, the V gene TRBV9; 10 nucleotides line up with TRBD1. CDR1 and CDR2 from the germline V gene are SGDLS and YYNGEE. Trimming at V came to 2 bases and at J to 0 bases, leaving 7 bases not matched to a gene. This CDR3 region has 17 residues. The DNA of the CDR3 is TGTGCCAGCAGCGTCCAGGGACAGGGGTTGTTGAACACTGAAGCTTTCTTT. It specifies CASSVQGQGLLNTEAFF.

This sequence joins TRBV10-3 and TRBJ2-2; 9 nucleotides agree with TRBD2. The CDR3 sequence is 16 residues long. Germline V CDR1 and CDR2: ENHRY, SYGVKD. The V segment lost 3 bases and the J segment 7 bases; nucleotides outside the gene matches: 9. CDR3 sequence (DNA): TGTGCCATCAGTGACCGCGGCGGGAGGGCTTTCGGGGAGCTGTTTTTT. Translation: CAISDRGGRAFGELFF.

V and J are TRBV9 and TRBJ2-7; a weak D match, TRBD2 (6 bases). Germline values: CDR1 SGDLS, CDR2 YYNGEE. The CDR3 sequence is 15 residues long. Trimming took off 3 bases at V and 0 bases at J, with 13 bases between the two ends. CDR3: CASSAGGASSYEQYF. CDR3 nucleotide sequence: TGTGCCAGCAGCGCCGGGGGTGCAAGCTCCTACGAGCAGTACTTC.

The CDR3 DNA reads as TGTGCCAGCAGTGAACAGGCTCCCTCTGGAAACACCATATATTTT. Its protein product is CASSEQAPSGNTIYF. The gene calls are TRBV6-1 and TRBJ1-3; D unresolved. There are 15 residues in the CDR3. Germline V gives CDR1 MNHNS, CDR2 SASEGT. V lost 2 bases and J lost 0, with 8 bases in between.

The chain recombines TRBV6-5 with TRBJ2-7; a weak D match, TRBD1 (7 bases). In germline, CDR1 is MNHEY, CDR2 SVGAGI. Trimming removed 6 bases from V and 2 bases from J, with 14 bases in between. The CDR3 spans 14 residues. Written as DNA, the CDR3 is TGTGCCAGCAGAAACCAGGGGGGACCCTACGAGCAGTACTTC. Its protein product is CASRNQGGPYEQYF.

J is TRBJ2-1 and V is TRBV7-9; D gene uncertain. Deletions cut 5 bases from V and 4 bases from J, with 9 bases between. Germline V gene lookup returns CDR1 SEHNR and CDR2 FQNEAQ (reference sequence). CDR3 length equals 13 residues. The CDR3 loop reads CASSPLGYNEQFF. The CDR3 DNA sequence: TGTGCCAGCAGCCCTCTCGGTTACAATGAGCAGTTCTTC.

The chain is built from TRBV11-2 and TRBJ2-1; a weak D match, TRBD1 (5 bases). V was shortened by 5 bases and J by 6 bases, with 8 bases between the two germline ends. There are 12 residues in the CDR3. Germline V gives CDR1 SGHAT, CDR2 FQNNGV. As DNA, the CDR3 is TGTGCCAGCAGCACGGACATCAATGAGCAGTTCTTC. This codes for CASSTDINEQFF.

V is TRBV5-3 and J is TRBJ1-5; 8 bases fit TRBD1. TRBV5-3 is labeled an ORF, and its function is uncertain. Trimming removed 0 bases from V and 7 bases from J; junction bases left unmatched: 9. The CDR3 extends over 16 amino acids. CDR3: CARSLVGRGLGQPQHF. DNA for the CDR3: TGTGCCAGAAGCTTGGTAGGCAGGGGGCTTGGACAGCCCCAGCATTTT.

The CDR3 loop reads CATSKGAGLETQYF. In DNA form, the CDR3 reads TGTGCCACCAGCAAGGGGGCGGGGTTGGAGACCCAGTACTTC. The J gene is TRBJ2-5, the V gene TRBV15, with D maybe TRBD1 (7 bases). Germline V gene sequence: CDR1 LNHNV, CDR2 YYDKDF (reference sequence). This CDR3 is 14 amino acids long. The V gene lost 4 bases and the J gene lost 5 bases, with 14 bases spanning the gap.

A few counts support this clone. This chain uses TRBV5-4 with TRBJ2-1, with TRBD2 matching over 8 bases. Trimming at V came to 2 bases and at J to 7 bases, leaving 8 bases not matched to a gene. The germline gives CDR1 SGHNT, CDR2 YYREEE (reference sequence). This CDR3 has 15 residues. CDR3 in DNA: TGTGCCAGCAGCTTTTCCGGGGGGGCCGAGAATGAGCAGTTCTTC. Translated: CASSFSGGAENEQFF.

This clone was counted a single time. This chain uses TRBV7-3 with TRBJ2-2, with 10 bases identical to TRBD2. V shed 5 bases, J shed 2 bases, and the junction held 5 bases outside the gene matches. This CDR3 comprises 16 residues. Germline V CDR1 and CDR2: SGHTA, FQGTGA. CDR3 sequence (DNA): TGTGCCAGCAGCCAAGGGACTAGCGCAAACACCGGGGAGCTGTTTTTT. It codes for CASSQGTSANTGELFF.

The rearrangement links TRBV5-1 to TRBJ2-7; possibly TRBD1 for D (5 bases). Germline CDR1 SGHRS, CDR2 YFSETQ. Trimming took off 2 bases at V and 0 bases at J, with 9 bases between the two ends. This CDR3 spans 14 amino acids. Here the CDR3 DNA reads TGCGCCAGCAGCTTCAGGGCGCCCTCCTACGAGCAGTACTTC. This sequence encodes CASSFRAPSYEQYF.

The V call is TRBV30, the J call TRBJ1-1; possible D gene TRBD1, 5 bases. The CDR3 totals 13 residues. The ends were cut back, 7 bases at V and 1 base at J, with 13 bases in the middle. The germline CDR1 and CDR2 sequences are GTSNPN and SVGIG (reference sequence). CDR3 in amino acids: CALRNQGNTEAFF. The CDR3 bases are TGTGCCTTGAGAAACCAGGGGAACACTGAAGCTTTCTTT.

This chain connects TRBV5-1 to TRBJ2-1, with D unresolved. CDR1 is SGHRS, CDR2 YFSETQ, per germline. The CDR3 loop spans 15 amino acids. V lost 1 base and J lost 4, with 12 bases in between. The CDR3 is CASSLSIQKYNEQFF. The CDR3 coding sequence is TGCGCCAGCAGCTTGAGCATTCAAAAGTACAATGAGCAGTTCTTC.

The chain is built from TRBV3-1 (or the pseudogene TRBV3-2) and TRBJ1-2; weak D call: TRBD1 (5 bases). CDR1 is LGHDT, CDR2 YNNKEL, per germline (reference sequence). The germline V and J ends were trimmed by 7 bases and 8 bases, with 14 bases remaining between them. The CDR3 is made up of 12 amino acids. This chain's CDR3 is CASNRGQSGYTF. The CDR3 nucleotides are TGTGCCAGCAATCGCGGACAATCGGGCTACACCTTC.

The chain carries TRBV9 and TRBJ1-2, with TRBD1 matching over 10 bases. There are 13 residues in the CDR3. With 3 bases clipped from V and 7 bases from J, the junction kept 3 bases outside the gene matches. Per the germline V gene, CDR1 is SGDLS and CDR2 is YYNGEE. The CDR3 region is CASSGQGAVGYTF. The CDR3 nucleotides are TGTGCCAGCAGCGGACAGGGGGCAGTTGGCTACACCTTC. The variable domain in full, with the rest retrieved from reference TRBV9 and TRBJ1-2, is DSGVTQTPKHLITATGQRVTLRCSPRSGDLSVYWYQQSLDQGLQFLIQYYNGEERAKGNILERFSAQQFPDLHSELNLSSLELGDSALYFCASSGQGAVGYTFGSGTRLTVV.

The chain carries TRBV7-9 and TRBJ1-3, with no clear D. In germline, CDR1 is SEHNR, CDR2 FQNEAQ (reference sequence). Trimming removed 5 bases at V and 0 bases at J, with 11 bases between. The CDR3 extends over 15 amino acids. The CDR3 region has the DNA TGTGCCAGCAGCCCGCTCACGGTCTCTGGAAACACCATATATTTT. It codes for CASSPLTVSGNTIYF.

This clone was counted a single time. Additional DNA sequences in this sample encode the identical CDR3. This chain connects TRBV5-4 to TRBJ1-5; the D gene is possibly TRBD1 (5 bases). The CDR3 length is 14 residues. V lost 0 bases and J 4 bases, leaving 8 bases between the germline ends. The germline V gene has CDR1 SGHNT and CDR2 YYREEE (reference sequence). CDR3 region: CASSLAGSNQPQHF. The CDR3 nucleotides read TGTGCCAGCAGCTTGGCAGGGTCGAATCAGCCCCAGCATTTT.

This chain uses TRBV6-5 with TRBJ1-6; D is unresolved. Between the trimmed V and J ends, which lost 0 bases and 6 bases, there was a span of 9 bases. Per germline, CDR1 MNHEY and CDR2 SVGAGI. This CDR3 has 15 residues. The CDR3 is CASSYSSASNSPLHF. CDR3 sequence (DNA): TGTGCCAGCAGTTACTCCTCAGCTAGTAATTCACCCCTCCACTTT.

This chain connects TRBV29-1 to TRBJ2-5; D perhaps matches TRBD2 (6 bases). V was cut by 1 base and J by 6 bases, with 12 bases left in between. This CDR3 comprises 13 residues. Germline assignment: CDR1 SQVTM and CDR2 ANQGSEA. CDR3 bases: TGCAGCGTTGAAGGCCGGCGGGGAAAGACCCAGTACTTC. It encodes CSVEGRRGKTQYF.

The chain is built from TRBV24-1 and TRBJ1-2, with a possible D match to TRBD1 (5 bases). The CDR3 runs to 13 residues. V was pared by 4 bases and J by 8 bases, with 13 bases between. Germline lookup yields CDR1 KGHDR and CDR2 SFDVKD. The CDR3 coding sequence is TGTGCCACCAGTGACGCAGGGCCTGGAGGCTACACCTTC. Translated: CATSDAGPGGYTF.

CDR3 DNA: TGTGCCAGCAGCACCGGACTAACCCTCTACAATGAGCAGTTCTTC. Translation: CASSTGLTLYNEQFF. The rearrangement links TRBV6-2 or TRBV6-3 to TRBJ2-1; the D gene is possibly TRBD2 (6 bases). The CDR3 has 15 amino acids. V lost 6 bases, J lost 3 bases, and 15 bases lay in between. Germline V gene data show CDR1 as MNHEY and CDR2 as SVGEGT.

The chain links TRBV7-3 to TRBJ2-1; the D is unclear. Trimming removed 4 bases at V and 2 bases at J, with 6 bases between. This CDR3 spans 13 amino acids. Germline assignment: CDR1 SGHTA and CDR2 FQGTGA. The CDR3 protein is CASSSSTYNEQFF. The DNA of the CDR3 is TGTGCCAGCAGCTCCAGTACCTACAATGAGCAGTTCTTC.

CDR3 in amino acids: CASSQGDRGYNEQFF. DNA of the CDR3: TGCGCCAGCAGCCAAGGAGACAGGGGATACAATGAGCAGTTCTTC. The V gene is TRBV4-1, the J gene TRBJ2-1; 8 nucleotides match TRBD1. V lost 1 base, J lost 4 bases, and 3 bases stayed unmatched. The CDR3 is made up of 15 amino acids. The germline CDR1 and CDR2 sequences are MGHRA and YSYEKL.

V gene TRBV10-3 combines with J gene TRBJ2-3, with 9 bases that match TRBD2. The germline V gene has CDR1 ENHRY and CDR2 SYGVKD. Losses at the gene ends were 3 bases for V and 3 bases for J; bases not matched to a gene: 7. The CDR3 is 16 amino acids. The CDR3 nucleotides are TGTGCCATCAGTGAAGGTGGTCTAGCGGGAACAGATACGCAGTATTTT. This encodes CAISEGGLAGTDTQYF.

The V and J genes are TRBV7-2 and TRBJ1-4, with 9 bases matching TRBD1. V shed 5 bases, J shed 5 bases, and the junction held 6 bases outside the gene matches. The V gene's germline CDR1 is SGHTA and CDR2 FQGNSA. The CDR3 spans 15 residues. The CDR3 DNA reads TGTGCCAGCAGCAGCCAACAGGGGGCCAATGAAAAACTGTTTTTT. It specifies CASSSQQGANEKLFF.